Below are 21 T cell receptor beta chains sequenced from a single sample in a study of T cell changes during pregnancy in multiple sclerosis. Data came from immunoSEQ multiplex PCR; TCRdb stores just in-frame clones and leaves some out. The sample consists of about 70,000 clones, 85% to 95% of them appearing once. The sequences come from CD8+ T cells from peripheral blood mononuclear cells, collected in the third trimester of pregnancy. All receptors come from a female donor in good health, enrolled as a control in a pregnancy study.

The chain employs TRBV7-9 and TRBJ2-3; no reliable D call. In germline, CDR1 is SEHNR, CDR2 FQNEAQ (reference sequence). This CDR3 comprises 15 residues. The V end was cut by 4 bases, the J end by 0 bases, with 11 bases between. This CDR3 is CASSSSYTSTDTQYF. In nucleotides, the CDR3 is TGTGCCAGCAGCTCGTCGTATACTAGCACAGATACGCAGTATTTT. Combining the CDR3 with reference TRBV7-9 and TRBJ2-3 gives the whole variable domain DTGVSQNPRHKITKRGQNVTFRCDPISEHNRLYWYRQTLGQGPEFLTYFQNEAQLEKSRLLSDRFSAERPKGSFSTLEIQRTEQGDSAMYLCASSSSYTSTDTQYFGPGTRLTVL.

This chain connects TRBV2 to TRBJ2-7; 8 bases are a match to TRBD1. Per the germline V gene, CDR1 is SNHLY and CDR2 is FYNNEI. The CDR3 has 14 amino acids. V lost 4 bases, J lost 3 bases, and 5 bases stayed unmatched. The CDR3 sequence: CASSAGTGYYEQYF. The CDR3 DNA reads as TGTGCCAGCAGTGCCGGGACAGGCTACTACGAGCAGTACTTC.

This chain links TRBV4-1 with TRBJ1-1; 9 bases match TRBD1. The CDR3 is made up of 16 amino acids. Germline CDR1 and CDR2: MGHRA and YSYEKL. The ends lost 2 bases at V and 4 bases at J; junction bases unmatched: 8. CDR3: CASSQRVQGAGTEAFF. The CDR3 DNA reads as TGCGCCAGCAGCCAAAGGGTACAGGGGGCCGGCACTGAAGCTTTCTTT.

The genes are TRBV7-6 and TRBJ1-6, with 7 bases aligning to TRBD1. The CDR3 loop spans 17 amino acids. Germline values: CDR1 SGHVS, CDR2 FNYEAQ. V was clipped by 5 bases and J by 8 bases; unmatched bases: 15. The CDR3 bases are TGTGCCAGCAGCCCGGGGCAGGGGGGCAGGGCAGATTCACCCCTCCACTTT. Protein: CASSPGQGGRADSPLHF.

CDR3 nucleotide sequence: TGTGCCAGTAGTGACTGGCGGGGACTAACTAATGAAAAACTGTTTTTT. Protein sequence: CASSDWRGLTNEKLFF. V is TRBV19 and J is TRBJ1-4; a weak D match, TRBD1 (5 bases). CDR1 is LNHDA and CDR2 is SQIVND in the germline V gene (reference sequence). This CDR3 has 16 amino acids. The V and J ends lost 5 bases and 1 base respectively, with 14 bases between them.

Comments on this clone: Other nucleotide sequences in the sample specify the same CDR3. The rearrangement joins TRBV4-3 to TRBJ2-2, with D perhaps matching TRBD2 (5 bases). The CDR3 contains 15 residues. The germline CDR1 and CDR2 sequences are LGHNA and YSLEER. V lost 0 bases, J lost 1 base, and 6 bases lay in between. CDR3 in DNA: TGCGCCAGCAGCCAAGATCGGGGGAACACCGGGGAGCTGTTTTTT. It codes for CASSQDRGNTGELFF.

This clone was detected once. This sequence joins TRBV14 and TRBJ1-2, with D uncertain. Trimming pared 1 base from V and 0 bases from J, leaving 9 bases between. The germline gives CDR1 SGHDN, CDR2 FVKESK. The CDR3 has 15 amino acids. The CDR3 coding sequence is TGTGCCAGCAGCCAAGGACGACTAGCTAACTATGGCTACACCTTC. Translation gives CASSQGRLANYGYTF.

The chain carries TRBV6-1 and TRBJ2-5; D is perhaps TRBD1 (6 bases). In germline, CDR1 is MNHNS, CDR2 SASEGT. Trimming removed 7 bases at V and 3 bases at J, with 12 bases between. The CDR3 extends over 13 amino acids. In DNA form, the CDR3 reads TGTGCCAGCACAGGGGCCGGGGAAGAGACCCAGTACTTC. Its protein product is CASTGAGEETQYF.

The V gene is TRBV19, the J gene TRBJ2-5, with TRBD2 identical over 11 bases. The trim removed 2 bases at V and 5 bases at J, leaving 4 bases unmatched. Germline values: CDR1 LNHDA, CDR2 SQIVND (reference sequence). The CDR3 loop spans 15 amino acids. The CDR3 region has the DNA TGTGCCAGTAGTATACTAGCGGGGGGCGGGGAGACCCAGTACTTC. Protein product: CASSILAGGGETQYF. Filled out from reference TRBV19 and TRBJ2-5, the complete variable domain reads DGGITQSPKYLFRKEGQNVTLSCEQNLNHDAMYWYRQDPGQGLRLIYYSQIVNDFQKGDIAEGYSVSREKKESFPLTVTSAQKNPTAFYLCASSILAGGGETQYFGPGTRLLVL.

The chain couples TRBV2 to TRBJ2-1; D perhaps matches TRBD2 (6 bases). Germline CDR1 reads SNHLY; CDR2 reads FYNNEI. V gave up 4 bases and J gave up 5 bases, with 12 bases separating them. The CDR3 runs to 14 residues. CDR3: CASSVWTKDNEQFF. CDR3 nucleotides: TGTGCCAGCAGTGTATGGACTAAGGACAATGAGCAGTTCTTC.

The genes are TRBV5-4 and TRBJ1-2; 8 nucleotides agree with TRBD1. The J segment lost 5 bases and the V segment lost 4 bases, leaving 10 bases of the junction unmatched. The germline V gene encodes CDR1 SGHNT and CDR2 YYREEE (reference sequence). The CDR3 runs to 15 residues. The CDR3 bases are TGTGCCAGCAGCCCACGGCAGGGGGCGGGGTATGGCTACACCTTC. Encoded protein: CASSPRQGAGYGYTF.

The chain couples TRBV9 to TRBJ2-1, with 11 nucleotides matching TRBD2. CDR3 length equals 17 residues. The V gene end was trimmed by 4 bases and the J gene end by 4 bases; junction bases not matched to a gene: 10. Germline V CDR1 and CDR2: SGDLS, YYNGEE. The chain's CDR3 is CASSPQSGTSGYNEQFF. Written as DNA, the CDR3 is TGTGCCAGCAGCCCTCAGTCAGGGACTAGCGGATACAATGAGCAGTTCTTC.

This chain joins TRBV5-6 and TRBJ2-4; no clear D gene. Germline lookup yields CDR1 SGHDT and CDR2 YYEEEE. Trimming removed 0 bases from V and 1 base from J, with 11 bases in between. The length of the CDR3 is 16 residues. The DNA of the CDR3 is TGTGCCAGCAGCTTGGTACAGACCCTGGCCAAAAACATTCAGTACTTC. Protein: CASSLVQTLAKNIQYF. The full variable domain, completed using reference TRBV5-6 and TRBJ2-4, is DAGVTQSPTHLIKTRGQQVTLRCSPKSGHDTVSWYQQALGQGPQFIFQYYEEEERQRGNFPDRFSGHQFPNYSSELNVNALLLGDSALYLCASSLVQTLAKNIQYFGAGTRLSVL.

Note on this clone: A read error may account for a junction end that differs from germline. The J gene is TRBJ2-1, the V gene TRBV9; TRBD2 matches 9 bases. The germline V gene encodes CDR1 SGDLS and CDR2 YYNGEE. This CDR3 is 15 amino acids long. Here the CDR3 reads CTSSVSGGTYNEQFF. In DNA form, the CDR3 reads TGTACCAGCAGCGTAAGCGGGGGGACCTACAATGAGCAGTTCTTC.

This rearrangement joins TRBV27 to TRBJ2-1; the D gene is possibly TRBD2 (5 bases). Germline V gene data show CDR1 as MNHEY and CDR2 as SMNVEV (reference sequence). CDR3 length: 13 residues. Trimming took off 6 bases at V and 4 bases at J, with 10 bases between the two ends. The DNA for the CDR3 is TGTGCCAGCAGCTGGGAGTCATACAATGAGCAGTTCTTC. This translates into CASSWESYNEQFF.

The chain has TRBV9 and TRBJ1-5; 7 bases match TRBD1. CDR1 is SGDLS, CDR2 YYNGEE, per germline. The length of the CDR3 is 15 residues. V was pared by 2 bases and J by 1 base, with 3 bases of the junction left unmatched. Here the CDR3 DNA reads TGTGCCAGCAGCGTTGGGACAGAGAGCAATCAGCCCCAGCATTTT. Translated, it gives CASSVGTESNQPQHF.

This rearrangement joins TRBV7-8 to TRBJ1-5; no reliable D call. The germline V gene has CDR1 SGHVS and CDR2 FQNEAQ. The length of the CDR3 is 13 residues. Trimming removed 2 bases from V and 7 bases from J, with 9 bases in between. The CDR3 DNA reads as TGTGCCAGCAGCTTATCTAAAGAACAGCCCCAGCATTTT. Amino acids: CASSLSKEQPQHF.

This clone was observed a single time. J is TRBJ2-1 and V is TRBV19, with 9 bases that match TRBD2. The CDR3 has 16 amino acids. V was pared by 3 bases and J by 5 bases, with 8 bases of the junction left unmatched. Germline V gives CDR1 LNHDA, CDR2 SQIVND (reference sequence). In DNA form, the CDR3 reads TGTGCCAGTAGTATTATAGCGGGGGAAACTCACAATGAGCAGTTCTTC. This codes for CASSIIAGETHNEQFF.

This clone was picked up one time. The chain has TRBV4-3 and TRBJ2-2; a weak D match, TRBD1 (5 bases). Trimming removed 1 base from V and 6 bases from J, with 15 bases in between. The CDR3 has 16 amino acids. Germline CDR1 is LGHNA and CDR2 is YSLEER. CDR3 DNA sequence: TGCGCCAGCAGCCAAGCGCCTCTGGACATGGCCGGGGAGCTGTTTTTT. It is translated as CASSQAPLDMAGELFF.

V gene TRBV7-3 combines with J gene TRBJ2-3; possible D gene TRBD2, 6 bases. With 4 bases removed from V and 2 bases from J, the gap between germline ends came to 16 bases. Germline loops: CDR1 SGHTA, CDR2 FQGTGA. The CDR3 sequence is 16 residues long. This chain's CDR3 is CASSWFGGGVTDTQYF. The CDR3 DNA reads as TGTGCCAGCAGCTGGTTCGGGGGAGGAGTCACAGATACGCAGTATTTT.

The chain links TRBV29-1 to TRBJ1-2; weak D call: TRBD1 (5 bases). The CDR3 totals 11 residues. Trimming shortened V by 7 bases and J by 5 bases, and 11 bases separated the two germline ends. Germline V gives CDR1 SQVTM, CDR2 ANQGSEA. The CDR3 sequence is CSARTLYGYTF. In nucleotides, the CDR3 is TGCAGCGCCCGGACACTATATGGCTACACCTTC.